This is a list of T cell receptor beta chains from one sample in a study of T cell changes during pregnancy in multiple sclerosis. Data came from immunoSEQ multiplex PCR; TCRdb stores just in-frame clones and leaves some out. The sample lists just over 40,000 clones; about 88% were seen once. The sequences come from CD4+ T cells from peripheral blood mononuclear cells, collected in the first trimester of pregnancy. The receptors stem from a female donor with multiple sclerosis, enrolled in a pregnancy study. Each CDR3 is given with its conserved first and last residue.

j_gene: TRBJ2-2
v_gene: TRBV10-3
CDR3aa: CAIRSNGGELFF

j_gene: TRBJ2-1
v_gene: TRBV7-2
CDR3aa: CASSRDSTYNEQFF

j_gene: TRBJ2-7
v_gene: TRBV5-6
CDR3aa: CASSSLGTGMGAYEQYF

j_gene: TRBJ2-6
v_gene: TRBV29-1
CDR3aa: CSGLYQESGANVLTF

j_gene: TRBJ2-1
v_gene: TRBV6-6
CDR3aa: CASRRLADNEQFF

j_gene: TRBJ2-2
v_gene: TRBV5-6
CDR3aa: CASSSTGGRSTGELFF

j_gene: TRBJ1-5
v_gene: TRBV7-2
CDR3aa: CASSLGQVPQPQHF

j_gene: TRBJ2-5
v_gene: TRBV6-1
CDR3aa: CASSRTAETQYF

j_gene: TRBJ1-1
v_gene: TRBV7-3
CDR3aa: CASSLTGGTEAFF

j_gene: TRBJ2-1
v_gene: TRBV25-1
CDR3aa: CASSELAGGYNEQFF

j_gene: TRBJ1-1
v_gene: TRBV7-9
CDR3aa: CASSQRLEAFF

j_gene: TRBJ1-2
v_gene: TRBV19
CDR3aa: CASSILGSEGVGYTF

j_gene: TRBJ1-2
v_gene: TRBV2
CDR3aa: CASSADRSYGYTF

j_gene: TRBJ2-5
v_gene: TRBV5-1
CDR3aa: CASSFRDIQETQYF

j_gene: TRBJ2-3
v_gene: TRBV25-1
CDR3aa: CASSAAGGGDTQYF

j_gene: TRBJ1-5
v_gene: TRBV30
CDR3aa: CAWGRVGQGDQPQHF

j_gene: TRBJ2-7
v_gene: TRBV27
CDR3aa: CASSRGDRASYEQYF

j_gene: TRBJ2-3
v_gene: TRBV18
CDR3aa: CASSPPIGQGSTDTQYF

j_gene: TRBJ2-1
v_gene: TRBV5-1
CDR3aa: CASSLEGSGYNEQFF

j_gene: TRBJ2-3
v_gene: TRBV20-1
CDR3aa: CSAGGADTQYF

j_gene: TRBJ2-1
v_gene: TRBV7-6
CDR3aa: CASSLWLADYNEQFF

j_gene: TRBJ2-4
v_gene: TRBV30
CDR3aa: CAWSPGRTSGRRAKNIQYF

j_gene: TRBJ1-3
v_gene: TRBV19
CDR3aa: CASSQHRGRGGNTIYF